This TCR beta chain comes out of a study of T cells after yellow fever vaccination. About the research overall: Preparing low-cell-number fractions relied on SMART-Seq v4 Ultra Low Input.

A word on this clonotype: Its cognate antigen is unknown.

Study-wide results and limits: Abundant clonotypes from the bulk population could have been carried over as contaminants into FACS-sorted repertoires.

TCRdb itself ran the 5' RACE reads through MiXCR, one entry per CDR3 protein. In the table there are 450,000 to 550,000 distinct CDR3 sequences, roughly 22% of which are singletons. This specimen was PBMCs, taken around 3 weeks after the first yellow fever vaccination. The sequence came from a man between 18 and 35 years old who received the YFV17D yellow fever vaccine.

CDR3 DNA: TGTGCCAGCAGCGGGGCCGGGAACACCGGGGAGCTGTTTTTT. The encoded protein is CASSGAGNTGELFF. The chain employs TRBV21-1 and TRBJ2-2; the table's TRBD1 call for D was not verified on the DNA. TRBV21-1 is reported as a pseudogene. The CDR3 runs 14 residues.